This T cell receptor beta chain was profiled in a study of blood T cell repertoires in COVID-19. Study as a whole: The origin of the acute and convalescent COVID-19 samples was the United States, Italy and Spain.

Only in-frame clones appear in the TCRdb table, and some are missing; sequencing was by immunoSEQ multiplex PCR. The sample has some 300,000 clones, 80% to 90% seen once. Living in about two dozen US areas, the participants were between roughly 18 and 95 years of age. Self-reported history from a screening survey and questionnaire set each donor's cohort. Two negative PCRs, clearance, or symptom resolution had been documented for recovered Cohort 3 donors. The V gene's germline CDR1 is KGHDR and CDR2 SFDVKD. The CDR3 runs to 16 residues. Unmatched junction bases numbered 8, after V lost 4 bases and J lost 4 bases.

The sequence was collected from a man younger than 40 who had recovered from COVID-19. The gene calls are TRBV24-1 and TRBJ1-3, with 8 positions matching TRBD1. The sample comprised PBMCs or T cells enriched from blood (not recorded which). The CDR3 DNA reads as TGTGCCACCAGTGACCAAGGACAGGGAGACGGAAACACCATATATTTT. Protein sequence: CATSDQGQGDGNTIYF.